This TCR beta chain derives from a study of blood T cell repertoires in COVID-19. Across the whole study: In each case, the material was cDNA or gDNA derived from T cells, B-cell-depleted T cells, or PBMCs.

Produced via immunoSEQ multiplex PCR; TCRdb's table is partial and in-frame only. The sample carries about 150,000 clones, approximately 86% recorded once. CDR1 is SGHRS, CDR2 YFSETQ, per germline. Trimming stripped 0 bases from V and 4 bases from J, with 13 bases between. The CDR3 spans 15 residues. Participants were aged roughly 18 to 100 years from about 25 US areas. Participants were placed into cohorts based on the clinical history they reported. Exposed enrollees encountered a COVID-19 case at some point within 2 weeks before study entry. The clonotype comes from a woman aged 40 to 55 who had been exposed to COVID-19. The sample taken for sequencing was PBMCs or T cells enriched from blood (not recorded which). This sequence joins TRBV5-1 and TRBJ1-1; weak D call: TRBD1 (5 bases). In DNA form, the CDR3 reads TGCGCCAGCAGCTTGGTTGGAGGGGCAGGCACTGAAGCTTTCTTT. It specifies CASSLVGGAGTEAFF.